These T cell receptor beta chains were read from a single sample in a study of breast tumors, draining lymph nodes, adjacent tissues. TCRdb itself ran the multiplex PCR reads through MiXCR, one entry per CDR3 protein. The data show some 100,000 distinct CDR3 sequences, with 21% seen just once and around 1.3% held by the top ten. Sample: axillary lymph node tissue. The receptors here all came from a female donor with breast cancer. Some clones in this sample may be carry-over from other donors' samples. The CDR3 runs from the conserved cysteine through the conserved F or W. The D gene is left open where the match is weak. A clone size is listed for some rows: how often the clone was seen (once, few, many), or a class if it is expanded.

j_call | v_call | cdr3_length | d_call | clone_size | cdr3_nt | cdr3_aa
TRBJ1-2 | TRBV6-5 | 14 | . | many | TGTGCCAGCAGCCAGATAGTAGCTAGGTATGGCTACACCTTC | CASSQIVARYGYTF
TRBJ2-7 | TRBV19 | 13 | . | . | TGTGCCAGTAGTATTCCTGGAAACTACGAGCAGTACTTC | CASSIPGNYEQYF
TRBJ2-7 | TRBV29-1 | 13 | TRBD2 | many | TGCAGCGTTGGGACTAGCGGGAGGTACGAGCAGTACTTC | CSVGTSGRYEQYF
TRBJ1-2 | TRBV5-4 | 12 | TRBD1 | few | TGTGCCAGCAGCATGGACAGGGCTGGCTACACCTTC | CASSMDRAGYTF
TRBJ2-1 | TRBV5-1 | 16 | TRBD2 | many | TGCGCCAGCAGCTTGGTTGGGGCGGGAGAGTACAATGAGCAGTTCTTC | CASSLVGAGEYNEQFF
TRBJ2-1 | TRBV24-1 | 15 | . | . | TGTGCCATCAGTGACAGGGGAGGGACGTTCGATGAGCGGTTCTTC | CAISDRGGTFDERFF
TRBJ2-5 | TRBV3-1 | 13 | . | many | TGTGCCAGCAGCCAAAGGGGGGGGGAGACCCAGTACTTC | CASSQRGGETQYF
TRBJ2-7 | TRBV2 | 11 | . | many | TGTGCCAGCAAATCATACTACGAGCAGTACTTC | CASKSYYEQYF
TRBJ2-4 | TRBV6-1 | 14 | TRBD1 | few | TGTGCCAGCAGTGCCCGGACAGGGACGCACATTCAGTACTTC | CASSARTGTHIQYF
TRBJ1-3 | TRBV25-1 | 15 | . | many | TGTGCCAGCAGCGATACAGGGTCGGCTGGAAACACCATATATTTT | CASSDTGSAGNTIYF
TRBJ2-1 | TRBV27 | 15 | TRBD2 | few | TGTGCCAGCAGTTTTGGCGGGAGGGCCCTGGGTGAGCAGTTCTTC | CASSFGGRALGEQFF
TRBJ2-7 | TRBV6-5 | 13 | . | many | TGTGCCAGCAGTTTCCTACAGGCCGGCGAGCAGTACTTC | CASSFLQAGEQYF
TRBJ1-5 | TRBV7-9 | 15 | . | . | TGCGCCAGCAGCTTATCACAGAGTCCCAATCAGCCCCAGCATTTT | CASSLSQSPNQPQHF
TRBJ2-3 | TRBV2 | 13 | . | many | TGTGCCAGCGAGTGGAATCCCACAGATACGCAGTATTTT | CASEWNPTDTQYF
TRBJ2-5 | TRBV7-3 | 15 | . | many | TGTGCCAGCAGCTTAGGGCTAGCTGGCCAAGAGACCCAGTACTTC | CASSLGLAGQETQYF
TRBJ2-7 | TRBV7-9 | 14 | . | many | TGTGCCAGCAGCTTAGCGGGCGGTGCCTACGAGCAGTACTTC | CASSLAGGAYEQYF
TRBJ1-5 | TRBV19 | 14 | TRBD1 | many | TGTGCCAGTAGCCACAGGGGGCACAATCAGCCCCAGCATTTT | CASSHRGHNQPQHF
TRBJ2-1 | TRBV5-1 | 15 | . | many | TGCGCCAGCAGCCCCGGGGGTGGGACAAACAATGAGCAGTTCTTC | CASSPGGGTNNEQFF
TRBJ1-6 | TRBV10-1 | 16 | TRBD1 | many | TGCGCCAGCAGGGGGACAGGGGTCTCCTATAATTCACCCCTCCACTTT | CASRGTGVSYNSPLHF
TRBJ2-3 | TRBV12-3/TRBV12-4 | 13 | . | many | TGTGCCAGCGAGGGGATTAGCACAGATACGCAGTATTTT | CASEGISTDTQYF
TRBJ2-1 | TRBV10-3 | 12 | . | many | TGTGCCATCAGCCGTAATGGGAATGAGCAGTTCTTC | CAISRNGNEQFF
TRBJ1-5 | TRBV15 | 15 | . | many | TGTGCCACCAGCAGAGACGACGGTAGCAATCAGCCCCAGCATTTT | CATSRDDGSNQPQHF
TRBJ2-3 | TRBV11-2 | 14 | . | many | TGTGCCAGCAGCTTAGCGGGCGCTTCAGATACGCAGTATTTT | CASSLAGASDTQYF
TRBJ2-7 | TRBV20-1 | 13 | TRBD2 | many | TGCAGTGCTGCCCTTGGCGGGAGTTACGAGCAGTACTTC | CSAALGGSYEQYF
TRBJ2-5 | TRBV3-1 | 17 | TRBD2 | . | TGTGCCAGCAGCCCTTGGACTAGCGGGGGACTCGCGGAGACCCAGTACTTC | CASSPWTSGGLAETQYF
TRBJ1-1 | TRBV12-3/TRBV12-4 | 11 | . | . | TGTGCCAGCAGCCGGACAGCAGAAGCTTTCTTT | CASSRTAEAFF
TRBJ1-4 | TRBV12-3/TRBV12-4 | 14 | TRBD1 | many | TGTGCCAGCAGCCGGACAGGGGCTAATGAAAAACTGTTTTTT | CASSRTGANEKLFF
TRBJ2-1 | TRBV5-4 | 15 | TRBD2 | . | TGTGCCAGCAGCCCCGGACGGCGGGGGGGCGATGAGCAGTTCTTC | CASSPGRRGGDEQFF
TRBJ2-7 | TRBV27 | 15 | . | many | TGTGCCAGCAGCGCTCTGGCGACTGCTACCTACGAGCAGTACTTC | CASSALATATYEQYF
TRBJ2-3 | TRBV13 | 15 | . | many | TGTGCCAGCAGCTCCTTGATAGAGGACCCTTATACGCAGTATTTT | CASSSLIEDPYTQYF
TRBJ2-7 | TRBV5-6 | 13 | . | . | TGTGCCAGCAGCTGGACTGGATCCTACGAGCAGTACTTC | CASSWTGSYEQYF
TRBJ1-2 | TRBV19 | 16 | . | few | TGTGCCAGTAGTATAGGTGCCGGGGGGACTGGACGTGGCTACACCTTC | CASSIGAGGTGRGYTF
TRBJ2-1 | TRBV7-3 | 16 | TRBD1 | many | TGTGCCAGCAGCTTAATTGGGACAGGGGTTATGAATGAGCAGTTCTTC | CASSLIGTGVMNEQFF
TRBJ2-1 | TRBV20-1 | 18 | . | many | TGCAGTGCTAGAGATGGCCCCCCAAGCGGGCTAAGAAGCAATGAGCAGTTCTTC | CSARDGPPSGLRSNEQFF
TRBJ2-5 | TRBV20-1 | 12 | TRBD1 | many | TGCAGTGCTACCGACAGGGGAAAGACCCAGTACTTC | CSATDRGKTQYF
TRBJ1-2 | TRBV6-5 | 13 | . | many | TGTGCCAGCAGTTCTAGGAACATCTATGGCTACACCTTC | CASSSRNIYGYTF
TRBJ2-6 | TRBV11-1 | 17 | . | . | TGTGCCAGCAGCTTAGGGTCGGGGAGCTCTGGGGCCAACGTCCTGACTTTC | CASSLGSGSSGANVLTF
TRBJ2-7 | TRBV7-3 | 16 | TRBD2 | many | TGTGCCAGCAGTCCCGGTCCCCCTAGCGGGGGCTACGAGCAGTACTTC | CASSPGPPSGGYEQYF
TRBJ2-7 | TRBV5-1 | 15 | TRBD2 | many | TGCGCCAGCAGCTTGTCTTCTAGCGGGAATTACGAGCAGTACTTC | CASSLSSSGNYEQYF
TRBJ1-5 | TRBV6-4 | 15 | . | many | TGTGCCAGCAGCCCGACGGGGGGCGTAAGTCAGCCCCAGCATTTT | CASSPTGGVSQPQHF
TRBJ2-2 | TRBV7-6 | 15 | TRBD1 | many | TGTGCCAGCAGCTTACAGCCGGGACAGTTCGGGGAGCTGTTTTTT | CASSLQPGQFGELFF
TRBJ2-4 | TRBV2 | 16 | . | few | TGTGCCAGCAGTGAAGAAGTGGGAAACCCCAAAAACATTCAGTACTTC | CASSEEVGNPKNIQYF
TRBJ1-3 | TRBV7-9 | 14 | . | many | TGTGCCAGCAGCCCTCTGGGGTCTGGAAACACCATATATTTT | CASSPLGSGNTIYF
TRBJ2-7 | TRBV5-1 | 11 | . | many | TGCGCCAGCAGCTTGGAGTACGAGCAGTACTTC | CASSLEYEQYF
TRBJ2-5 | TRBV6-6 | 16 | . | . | TGTGCCAGCAGTTACTCGATGGGGATTTCTTTGCAGACCCAGTACTTC | CASSYSMGISLQTQYF
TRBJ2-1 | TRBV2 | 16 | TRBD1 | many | TGTGCCAGCAGCCTAATGGGGACAGGGGCTTCGAATGAGCAGTTCTTC | CASSLMGTGASNEQFF
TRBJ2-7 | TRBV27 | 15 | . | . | TGTGCCAGCAGTCCGGGGCGGTCCAGCTCCTACGAGCAGTACTTC | CASSPGRSSSYEQYF